The rows below give T cell receptor beta chains drawn from one sample of a study of blood T cell repertoires in COVID-19. Libraries were prepared by immunoSEQ multiplex PCR; TCRdb keeps only in-frame clonotypes and omits some of them. The sample has roughly 160,000 clones, approximately 85% seen once. The source material was peripheral blood. These receptors were collected from a man older than 75 with COVID-19, enrolled during active disease. Each CDR3 is given with its conserved first and last residue. Each record gives: J gene, D gene, clone size, V gene, CDR3 protein, CDR3 DNA. D genes are given only for firm matches. Not every row has a clone size; where given, it reads once, few, many or a size class.

TRBJ1-2,.,.,TRBV12-3/TRBV12-4,CASSHRANYGYTF,TGTGCCAGCAGTCACAGGGCGAACTATGGCTACACCTTC
TRBJ1-5,.,once,TRBV18,CASSLGQTNSNQPQHF,TGTGCCAGCTCACTCGGACAGACAAATAGCAATCAGCCCCAGCATTTT
TRBJ2-5,TRBD2,.,TRBV7-3,CASSVYGLARETQYF,TGTGCCAGCAGCGTGTACGGACTAGCGCGAGAGACCCAGTACTTC
TRBJ1-2,.,once,TRBV6-5,CASTNTPGVGGYTF,TGTGCCAGCACAAATACCCCGGGGGTCGGTGGCTACACCTTC
TRBJ2-3,TRBD1,.,TRBV7-6,CASRPGQGDSPTTDTQYF,TGTGCCAGCAGACCGGGACAGGGAGACTCACCGACAACAGATACGCAGTATTTT
TRBJ1-1,TRBD1,.,TRBV10-3,CAITVDRGSEAFF,TGTGCCATCACCGTCGACAGGGGGTCTGAAGCTTTCTTT
TRBJ1-2,.,.,TRBV6-4,CASSEGAWDYGYTF,TGTGCCAGCAGTGAGGGGGCATGGGACTATGGCTACACCTTC
TRBJ2-3,TRBD2,.,TRBV4-2,CASSDRSGGDTDTQYF,TGTGCCAGCAGCGACCGTAGCGGGGGGGACACAGATACGCAGTATTTT
TRBJ1-5,.,.,TRBV6-5,CASSTQGNQPQHF,TGTGCCAGCAGTACACAGGGCAATCAGCCCCAGCATTTT
TRBJ2-7,TRBD1,.,TRBV27,CASSPGTGEYEQYF,TGTGCCAGCAGTCCCGGGACAGGCGAATACGAGCAGTACTTC
TRBJ2-1,.,.,TRBV5-1,CASSTGADNEQFF,TGCGCCAGCAGCACTGGAGCCGACAATGAGCAGTTCTTC
TRBJ2-2,.,.,TRBV7-2,CASSPTFPGELFF,TGTGCCAGCAGCCCCACTTTCCCCGGGGAGCTGTTTTTT
TRBJ1-6,.,.,TRBV18,CASSLGVNSPLHF,TGTGCCAGCTCACTAGGGGTAAATTCACCCCTCCACTTT
TRBJ1-5,.,.,TRBV3-1/TRBV3-2,CASSQAVGANQPQHF,TGTGCCAGCAGCCAAGCGGTGGGAGCCAATCAGCCCCAGCATTTT
TRBJ2-7,TRBD1,.,TRBV6-5,CASSYDRGDEQYF,TGTGCCAGCAGTTACGACAGGGGGGACGAGCAGTACTTC
TRBJ2-2,.,.,TRBV3-1/TRBV3-2,CASSPDRTTGELFF,TGTGCCAGCAGCCCCGACAGGACCACCGGGGAGCTGTTTTTT
TRBJ2-5,TRBD2,.,TRBV5-1,CASSRDSGTSGGLQYF,TGCGCCAGCAGCCGGGACTCCGGGACTAGCGGGGGGCTTCAGTACTTC
TRBJ1-6,TRBD1,.,TRBV5-1,CASSPADRSNSPLHF,TGCGCCAGCAGCCCGGCGGACAGGAGTAATTCACCCCTCCACTTT
TRBJ2-1,.,few,TRBV12-3/TRBV12-4,CASSPGASEQFF,TGTGCCAGCAGCCCAGGGGCAAGTGAGCAGTTCTTC
TRBJ2-3,TRBD2,.,TRBV2,CAARSGGGTDTQYF,TGTGCCGCCCGTAGCGGGGGGGGAACAGATACGCAGTATTTT
TRBJ2-3,TRBD2,.,TRBV7-6,CASSFYSGGATDTQYF,TGTGCCAGCAGCTTTTATAGCGGGGGGGCCACAGATACGCAGTATTTT
TRBJ1-2,.,.,TRBV6-1,CASSEVRANYGYTF,TGTGCCAGCAGTGAAGTGAGGGCTAACTATGGCTACACCTTC
TRBJ1-5,TRBD1,.,TRBV9,CASTPTGLSNQPQHF,TGTGCCAGCACCCCGACAGGGCTTAGCAATCAGCCCCAGCATTTT